This TCR beta chain was captured in a study of blood T cells in healthy people across ages. The donors, aged roughly 6 to 90, were healthy Caucasians from Russia. PCR was performed a second time for about 7 to 12 cycles using a sample-barcoded 5' primer and a J-beta primer mix. Through a template-switch adaptor with 12 random nucleotides, each cDNA molecule received a tag. TCRdb recomputed calls from the 5' RACE reads with MiXCR, one row per CDR3 protein. Counted here are around 710,000 distinct CDR3 sequences, 35% to 45% occurring once; the ten biggest clones make up 20% to 25%. The V segment lost 2 bases and the J segment 13 bases; nucleotides outside the gene matches: 13. Germline CDR1 is MNHNS and CDR2 is SASEGT. The CDR3 length is 15 residues. This clonotype came up a few times.

The source of this sequence is a woman aged 55-69 years in good health. The chain links TRBV6-1 to TRBJ2-4; TRBD2 aligns across 8 bases. The sequenced sample consisted of blood. The CDR3 nucleotides read TGTGCCAGCAGTGAAAGGCGGGGGGATCACAATGAGCAGTACTTC. It yields the protein CASSERRGDHNEQYF.